This TCR beta chain was recovered during a study of T cell responses to AZD1222 COVID-19 vaccine. Remarks on this clone: Antigen specificity is unknown.

Profiling relied on immunoSEQ multiplex PCR, and the TCRdb table lists in-frame clones only, not all of them. The table lists 100,000 to 120,000 clones, 85% to 90% of them singletons, with 35% to 50% in the top ten. The study's findings and limits: Spike-specific TCR breadth and depth grew following two AZD1222 doses. Distributed over spike, vaccine-associated CD4 TCRs predominated at 160-218 and 743-854. Seropositivity was recorded at baseline in only five to seven AZD1222 recipients.

The CDR3 length is 17 residues. The sequence came from an adult who received the AZD1222 COVID-19 vaccine. The starting material was peripheral blood, obtained 28 days after the second AZD1222 dose. The chain carries TRBV21-1 and TRBJ2-7; TRBD2, the table's D call, was not compared with the DNA. TRBV21-1 is a listed pseudogene. The CDR3 nucleotides are TGTGCCAGCAGCATTTTACGGACTAGCGGGAGGGTATGGGAGCAGTACTTC. Protein sequence: CASSILRTSGRVWEQYF.